This passage covers 10 T cell receptor beta chains from one sample sequenced in a study of blood T cells in healthy people across ages. Together with a sample-barcoded 5' primer, a J-beta primer mix was included in a second PCR lasting about 7 to 11 cycles. Using its own MiXCR run on the 5' RACE reads, TCRdb lists one record per CDR3 protein. This sample carries roughly 860,000 distinct CDR3 sequences, less than 80% of them seen once, and the ten largest clones take about 27%. The sequencing sample was made of blood. The receptors stem from a young man in good health.

The J gene is TRBJ1-2, the V gene TRBV15; TRBD1 is a possible D gene (5 bases). There are 16 residues in the CDR3. V gave up 5 bases and J gave up 2 bases, with 18 bases separating them. Per the germline V gene, CDR1 is LNHNV and CDR2 is YYDKDF (reference sequence). CDR3 in DNA: TGTGCCACCAGCCGGGTAACCGGGACCCTAAACTATGGCTACACCTTC. Its protein product is CATSRVTGTLNYGYTF.

The V and J genes are TRBV10-3 and TRBJ2-3; D tentatively reads TRBD1 or TRBD2 (6 bases each). Germline V gives CDR1 ENHRY, CDR2 SYGVKD. The CDR3 is made up of 16 amino acids. V lost 0 bases, J lost 3 bases, and 13 bases lay in between. This chain's CDR3 is CAISESNGGGTDTQYF. Here the CDR3 DNA reads TGTGCCATCAGTGAGTCGAACGGGGGCGGAACAGATACGCAGTATTTT.

The J gene is TRBJ2-3, the V gene TRBV4-2, with 9 bases that match TRBD2. The CDR3 spans 16 residues. The germline V gene has CDR1 LGHNA and CDR2 YNFKEQ. After removal of 0 bases from V and 3 bases from J, the junction contained 4 bases not matched to a gene. The CDR3 region is CASSQEASGATDTQYF. The CDR3, as DNA: TGTGCCAGCAGCCAAGAAGCTAGCGGGGCTACAGATACGCAGTATTTT.

J is TRBJ2-5 and V is TRBV7-6, with 7 bases identical to TRBD1. The CDR3 spans 15 residues. V trimming: 7 bases; J trimming: 0 bases; junction bases outside the gene matches: 8. The germline V gene has CDR1 SGHVS and CDR2 FNYEAQ. The CDR3 coding sequence is TGTGCCAGCACCCTACGGACAGGCTACCAAGAGACCCAGTACTTC. This gives the protein CASTLRTGYQETQYF.

The chain recombines TRBV2 with TRBJ2-5; D may be TRBD2 (6 bases). CDR1 is SNHLY, CDR2 FYNNEI, per germline. Between the trimmed V and J ends, which lost 6 bases and 3 bases, there was a span of 11 bases. CDR3 length equals 13 residues. The CDR3 loop is CASSSGLKETQYF. CDR3 nucleotides: TGTGCCAGCAGCTCTGGACTAAAAGAGACCCAGTACTTC.

J is TRBJ1-4 and V is TRBV7-9; no definite D call. Trimming left V 5 bases short and J 3 bases short, with 22 bases between. The CDR3 has 18 amino acids. CDR1 and CDR2 (germline): SEHNR, FQNEAQ (reference sequence). In nucleotides, the CDR3 is TGTGCCAGCAGCCTTAGGGTGAATATGGCAGGCCCTAATGAAAAACTGTTTTTT. It encodes CASSLRVNMAGPNEKLFF.

The chain has TRBV20-1 and TRBJ2-1; TRBD2 aligns across 11 bases. J was trimmed by 7 bases and V by 6 bases; bases with no gene match: 11. Germline-derived CDR1 and CDR2 are DFQATT and SNEGSKA (reference sequence). The CDR3 length is 15 residues. CDR3 sequence (DNA): TGCAGTGCATTCGTTAGCGGGGGGGCGGGGAATGAGCAGTTCTTC. The encoded protein is CSAFVSGGAGNEQFF.

The chain carries TRBV12-3 or TRBV12-4 and TRBJ2-1, with TRBD1 matching over 8 bases. This CDR3 is built from 14 residues. The V and J ends lost 6 bases and 7 bases, in that order; junction bases with no gene match: 8. The CDR3 loop is CASRGQGSPNEQFF. CDR3 in DNA: TGTGCCAGCAGAGGACAGGGTTCCCCAAATGAGCAGTTCTTC.

This clonotype occurred a few times. The chain's CDR3 is CSASRAGDTDTQYF. The CDR3 DNA reads TGCAGTGCTAGCCGAGCGGGGGACACAGATACGCAGTATTTT. V gene TRBV20-1 combines with J gene TRBJ2-3, with 8 nucleotides matching TRBD2. After removal of 3 bases from V and 2 bases from J, the junction contained 4 bases not matched to a gene. Germline CDR1 DFQATT, CDR2 SNEGSKA (reference sequence). The CDR3 consists of 14 residues.

The V and J genes are TRBV7-6 and TRBJ2-6; D remains ambiguous. Germline V gene data show CDR1 as SGHVS and CDR2 as FNYEAQ. The CDR3 extends over 14 amino acids. V was trimmed by 1 base and J by 9 bases, leaving 10 bases between them. CDR3 in DNA: TGTGCCAGCAGCTTAGGGACGGATGGCAACGTCCTGACTTTC. It codes for CASSLGTDGNVLTF.